What follows are 28 T cell receptor beta chains derived from one specimen sequenced in a study of human T cells and chemical hapten exposure (dated by TCRdb to the early 2020s). The method was RACE. This sample was sequenced with a NextSeq 500. TCRdb reprocessing: public reads trimmed at Q25 with fastp, clones called with MiXCR, in-frame beta chains kept. A single entry per CDR3 protein holds the most common genes and DNA from its merged rows. Across this sample there are roughly 380,000 distinct CDR3 sequences, with approximately 5.1% seen only once. The top ten clones comprise roughly 2.6% of the sample. What this sample's time point label stands for: pre-sensitization, week 0. Taken with the paper, the label for treatment or condition translates to: therapeutic diphenylcyclopropenone sensitization with weekly scalp DPC. Specimen: whole blood, collected in connection with sensitization to the hapten diphenylcyclopropenone (DPC). Source of these receptors: a woman in her 50s with alopecia areata. Some clones in this sample may be carry-over from other donors' samples.

This clonotype was detected ten times or more. The rearrangement links TRBV29-1 to TRBJ2-5; 7 bases line up with TRBD2. The CDR3 is made up of 14 amino acids. Trimming removed 7 bases from V and 1 base from J; junction bases left unmatched: 9. Germline V gene lookup returns CDR1 SQVTM and CDR2 ANQGSEA. CDR3 in amino acids: CSARGGSAQETQYF. The CDR3 nucleotides read TGCAGCGCGAGGGGAGGGTCAGCCCAAGAGACCCAGTACTTC.

This clonotype was seen a few times. The chain's CDR3 is CASSTLGSNQPQHF. CDR3 DNA: TGTGCCAGCAGTACCTTGGGGAGCAATCAGCCCCAGCATTTT. This chain links TRBV2 with TRBJ1-5; no clear D gene. The V end lost 5 bases, the J end lost 1 base, and 9 bases lay between the germline ends. The CDR3 spans 14 residues. The germline V gene encodes CDR1 SNHLY and CDR2 FYNNEI.

This clonotype has ten or more counts. The J gene is TRBJ2-3, the V gene TRBV4-2; TRBD2 matches 12 bases. V lost 5 bases and J lost 0; bases outside the gene matches: 6. The CDR3 covers 17 residues. Germline CDR1 reads LGHNA; CDR2 reads YNFKEQ. The CDR3 region is CASSSRLAGDSTDTQYF. As DNA, the CDR3 is TGTGCCAGCAGCTCAAGACTAGCGGGAGATAGCACAGATACGCAGTATTTT.

On this clonotype: A read error may explain this, as a much larger clone is one base away. The final CDR3 position lacks the conserved phenylalanine or tryptophan, pointing to a likely read error. The chain joins TRBV2 to TRBJ2-7; the match to TRBD1 covers 10 bases. This CDR3 is built from 13 residues. The ends lost 9 bases at V and 3 bases at J; junction bases unmatched: 5. Germline V gene lookup returns CDR1 SNHLY and CDR2 FYNNEI. The CDR3 bases are TGTGCCAGTGCCGGGACAGGGGTCTACGAGCAGTACTAC. Translation gives CASAGTGVYEQYY.

This rearrangement joins TRBV7-9 to TRBJ2-7; D might be TRBD1 (7 bases). The CDR3 consists of 16 residues. V was shortened by 1 base and J by 6 bases, with 19 bases between the two germline ends. From germline, CDR1 is SEHNR and CDR2 FQNEAQ (reference sequence). The CDR3 DNA reads TGTGCCAGCAGCTTAGGGTCGGCAGGGGGGCGGCGCGAGCAGTACTTC. This encodes CASSLGSAGGRREQYF.

This clonotype came up many times. This chain connects TRBV29-1 to TRBJ2-3; D is uncertain. In germline, CDR1 is SQVTM, CDR2 ANQGSEA. The CDR3 contains 10 residues. V was trimmed by 8 bases and J by 5 bases, leaving 8 bases between them. The DNA for the CDR3 is TGCAGCCCCTGCAGAGATACGCAGTATTTT. As protein: CSPCRDTQYF.

Many counts were recorded for this clonotype. The rearrangement links TRBV5-1 to TRBJ1-1; D is possibly TRBD1 (5 bases). The CDR3 runs 14 residues. V lost 3 bases and J lost 1, with 10 bases in between. Germline V gives CDR1 SGHRS, CDR2 YFSETQ. CDR3 sequence (DNA): TGCGCCAGCAGCTCGGCCGGGACGAACACTGAAGCTTTCTTT. Its protein product is CASSSAGTNTEAFF.

This clonotype showed up many times. The chain has TRBV12-3 or TRBV12-4 and TRBJ1-5; D ambiguous. Trimming pared 3 bases from V and 3 bases from J, leaving 9 bases between. The CDR3 is made up of 14 amino acids. CDR3 nucleotide sequence: TGTGCCAGCAGTTTCGCGGCAGACAATCAGCCCCAGCATTTT. Its protein is CASSFAADNQPQHF.

Ten or more counts support this clonotype. This rearrangement joins TRBV20-1 to TRBJ2-3; TRBD2 matches 11 bases. The V gene's germline CDR1 is DFQATT and CDR2 SNEGSKA (reference sequence). After removal of 6 bases from V and 3 bases from J, the junction contained 8 bases not matched to a gene. The CDR3 is 15 amino acids. CDR3 sequence: CSAVPLAGGTDTQYF. Written as DNA, the CDR3 is TGCAGTGCCGTACCGCTAGCGGGAGGTACAGATACGCAGTATTTT.

This clonotype was recorded at least ten times. The chain is built from TRBV12-3 or TRBV12-4 and TRBJ1-1; tentative D call: TRBD1 (6 bases). V gave up 6 bases and J gave up 7 bases, with 9 bases separating them. The CDR3 covers 11 residues. Here the CDR3 reads CASRSGVEAFF. CDR3 sequence (DNA): TGTGCCAGCAGATCAGGGGTTGAAGCTTTCTTT.

In its sample, this clonotype was seen many times. The chain uses TRBV27 and TRBJ2-7; TRBD2 matches at 8 bases. This CDR3 spans 16 amino acids. CDR1 MNHEY and CDR2 SMNVEV come from the germline V gene (reference sequence). After removal of 0 bases from V and 2 bases from J, the junction contained 6 bases not matched to a gene. The CDR3 nucleotides read TGTGCCAGCAGTTTATCGGAAGTAGCGGGGACCTACGAGCAGTACTTC. As protein: CASSLSEVAGTYEQYF.

Many counts were recorded for this clonotype. The rearrangement joins TRBV9 to TRBJ2-1; D unclear. Germline loops: CDR1 SGDLS, CDR2 YYNGEE. The CDR3 runs to 13 residues. Trimming removed 4 bases from V and 4 bases from J, with 9 bases in between. The CDR3 loop is CASSRSMYNEQFF. In DNA form, the CDR3 reads TGTGCCAGCAGCAGGAGTATGTACAATGAGCAGTTCTTC. The whole variable domain, filled in from reference TRBV9 and TRBJ2-1, reads DSGVTQTPKHLITATGQRVTLRCSPRSGDLSVYWYQQSLDQGLQFLIQYYNGEERAKGNILERFSAQQFPDLHSELNLSSLELGDSALYFCASSRSMYNEQFFGPGTRLTVL.

This clonotype was counted ten times or more. The chain uses TRBV27 and TRBJ1-1; 8 positions agree with TRBD1. Germline trimming cut 5 bases from V and 4 bases from J; bases unmatched to any gene: 9. Germline lookup yields CDR1 MNHEY and CDR2 SMNVEV (reference sequence). This CDR3 is built from 15 residues. CDR3 sequence: CASSPGQGQGTEAFF. DNA of the CDR3: TGTGCCAGCAGTCCTGGACAGGGCCAGGGCACTGAAGCTTTCTTT.

This clonotype was counted ten times or more. V usage is TRBV20-1 and J usage is TRBJ1-2, with 10 bases that match TRBD1. Germline loops: CDR1 DFQATT, CDR2 SNEGSKA (reference sequence). CDR3 size: 15 residues. The junction had 6 bases not matched to a gene; V was cut back by 5 bases and J by 0 bases. As DNA, the CDR3 is TGCAGTGCTTGGGACAGGGGCCTATCTAACTATGGCTACACCTTC. The encoded protein is CSAWDRGLSNYGYTF.

In this sample, this clonotype turned up many times. The CDR3 nucleotides read TGTGCCAGCAGCATGGGGGGCGGAGATACGCAGTATTTT. It yields the protein CASSMGGGDTQYF. This chain links TRBV5-6 with TRBJ2-3, with D perhaps given as TRBD1 or TRBD2 (6 bases each). Trimming took 4 bases from V and 5 from J, leaving 11 bases between them. This CDR3 comprises 13 residues. The germline V gene has CDR1 SGHDT and CDR2 YYEEEE.

This clonotype was counted a few times. This rearrangement joins TRBV6-2 or TRBV6-3 to TRBJ1-1, with 7 bases fitting TRBD1. Germline CDR1 and CDR2: MNHEY and SVGEGT. The CDR3 is made up of 13 amino acids. The J segment lost 2 bases and the V segment lost 6 bases, leaving 3 bases of the junction unmatched. CDR3 DNA: TGTGCCAGCAGGCACAGGGGTAACACTGAAGCTTTCTTT. Its protein is CASRHRGNTEAFF.

This clonotype was picked up many times. The J gene is TRBJ2-7, the V gene TRBV5-1, with a tentative D call TRBD2 (6 bases). V dropped 4 bases and J dropped 3 bases, with 14 bases sitting between them. This CDR3 is built from 14 residues. Germline V gene data show CDR1 as SGHRS and CDR2 as YFSETQ. CDR3 in amino acids: CASSRGTDFYEQYF. In nucleotides, the CDR3 is TGCGCCAGCAGCCGCGGGACTGACTTCTACGAGCAGTACTTC. Looking up the rest from reference TRBV5-1 and TRBJ2-7 gives the full variable domain: KAGVTQTPRYLIKTRGQQVTLSCSPISGHRSVSWYQQTPGQGLQFLFEYFSETQRNKGNFPGRFSGRQFSNSRSEMNVSTLELGDSALYLCASSRGTDFYEQYFGPGTRLTVT.

This clonotype was detected ten times or more. This chain joins TRBV15 and TRBJ2-1; D may match TRBD1 or TRBD2 (5 bases each). CDR1 is LNHNV, CDR2 YYDKDF, per germline (reference sequence). The CDR3 has 16 residues. Between the trimmed V and J ends, which lost 5 bases and 0 bases, there was a span of 14 bases. The CDR3 sequence: CATSAYGTGSYNEQFF. The CDR3 bases are TGTGCCACCAGCGCCTACGGGACCGGCTCCTACAATGAGCAGTTCTTC.

This clonotype was observed many times. The chain recombines TRBV28 with TRBJ2-5; possible D gene TRBD2, 5 bases. The CDR3 contains 14 residues. The germline gives CDR1 MDHEN, CDR2 SYDVKM. Trimming left V 5 bases short and J 2 bases short, with 12 bases between. CDR3 in amino acids: CASSPDRGQETQYF. CDR3 DNA sequence: TGTGCCAGCAGTCCCGATCGAGGGCAAGAGACCCAGTACTTC.

This clonotype was counted ten times or more. The chain has TRBV2 and TRBJ2-7; tentatively, D is TRBD1 (5 bases). The CDR3 has 14 amino acids. Per the germline V gene, CDR1 is SNHLY and CDR2 is FYNNEI. V gave up 4 bases and J gave up 2 bases, with 12 bases separating them. CDR3 sequence (DNA): TGTGCCAGCAGTGGACCGGACACCACCTACGAGCAGTACTTC. This gives the protein CASSGPDTTYEQYF.

The rearrangement joins TRBV20-1 to TRBJ1-1, with a tentative D call TRBD1 (6 bases). The germline V and J ends were trimmed by 4 bases and 3 bases, with 9 bases remaining between them. This CDR3 has 12 residues. Germline-derived CDR1 and CDR2 are DFQATT and SNEGSKA (reference sequence). The CDR3 protein is CSAIGGDTEAFF. The DNA for the CDR3 is TGCAGTGCTATAGGGGGGGACACTGAAGCTTTCTTT.

This clonotype was observed a handful of times. This chain joins TRBV7-2 and TRBJ2-1; no definite D call. The CDR3 contains 18 residues. V lost 1 base and J lost 0, with 16 bases in between. CDR1 SGHTA and CDR2 FQGNSA come from the germline V gene. The CDR3: CASSLEGLGYSSYNEQFF. CDR3 sequence (DNA): TGTGCCAGCAGCTTAGAAGGTTTAGGCTATAGCTCCTACAATGAGCAGTTCTTC.

This clonotype was counted many times. This CDR3 is CASSLTGPRRKRPQYF. CDR3 nucleotide sequence: TGTGCCAGCAGTTTGACAGGCCCCAGAAGGAAGAGACCCCAGTACTTC. The genes are TRBV28 and TRBJ2-5, with D possibly TRBD1 on 6 matching bases. Trimming took 3 bases from V and 9 from J, leaving 23 bases between them. Germline loops: CDR1 MDHEN, CDR2 SYDVKM. The CDR3 loop spans 16 amino acids.

This clonotype was counted ten times or more. This sequence joins TRBV6-4 and TRBJ1-5; no clear D. CDR1 is MRHNA and CDR2 is SNTAGT in the germline V gene. Trimming took 6 bases from V and 2 from J, leaving 11 bases between them. The CDR3 length is 14 residues. The CDR3 nucleotides read TGTGCCAGCAGCCCCCGGGGTGGCAATCAGCCCCAGCATTTT. This codes for CASSPRGGNQPQHF.

The DNA of the CDR3 is TGTGCAACGGGCAGGGTTAATGAAAAACTGTTTTTT. Translating it yields CATGRVNEKLFF. The chain links TRBV7-8 to TRBJ1-4; D is possibly TRBD1 (5 bases). The CDR3 is made up of 12 amino acids. Germline V CDR1 and CDR2: SGHVS, FQNEAQ.

This clonotype was counted only a few times. The junction differs from germline at one of its ends, possibly a read error. The chain has TRBV7-2 and TRBJ1-4; the D is unclear. Germline V lookup: CDR1 SGHTA, CDR2 FQGNSA. The length of the CDR3 is 13 residues. The CDR3 sequence: CASSLAINEKLFF. The CDR3 DNA is TGTGCCAGCAGCCTAGCGATTAATGAAAAACTGTTTTTT.

This clonotype was counted only a few times. This chain uses TRBV23-1 with TRBJ1-6; 7 bases are shared with TRBD1. TRBV23-1 belongs to the ORF category, with a function that is uncertain. This CDR3 contains 20 residues. V gave up 3 bases and J gave up 0 bases; unmatched junction bases: 14. The CDR3 region is CASSHPRDSREGSYNSPLHF. CDR3 in DNA: TGCGCCAGCAGTCATCCCCGGGACAGCCGGGAAGGCTCCTATAATTCACCCCTCCACTTT.

There are many counts of this clonotype. In nucleotides, the CDR3 is TGTGCCAGCATGGGACAGGGTTATAATTCACCCCTCCACTTT. This encodes CASMGQGYNSPLHF. The rearrangement joins TRBV4-2 to TRBJ1-6; TRBD1 matches at 9 bases. Germline lookup yields CDR1 LGHNA and CDR2 YNFKEQ. The CDR3 covers 14 residues. Unmatched junction bases numbered 2, after V lost 7 bases and J lost 4 bases.